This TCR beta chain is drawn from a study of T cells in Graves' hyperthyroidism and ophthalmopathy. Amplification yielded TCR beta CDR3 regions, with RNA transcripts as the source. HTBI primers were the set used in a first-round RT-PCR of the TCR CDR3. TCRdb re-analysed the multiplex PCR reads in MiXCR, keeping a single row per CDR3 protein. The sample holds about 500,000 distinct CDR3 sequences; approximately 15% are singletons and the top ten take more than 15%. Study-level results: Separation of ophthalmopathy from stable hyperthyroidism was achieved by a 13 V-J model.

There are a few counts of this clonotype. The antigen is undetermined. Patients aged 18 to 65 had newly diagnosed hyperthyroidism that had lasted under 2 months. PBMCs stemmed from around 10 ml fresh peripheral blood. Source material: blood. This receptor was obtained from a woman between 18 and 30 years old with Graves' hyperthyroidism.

The DNA for the CDR3 is TGTGCCAGCAATAGCGGGAGGGTCCGTGGTGAGCAGTACTTC. Translating gives CASNSGRVRGEQYF. This chain uses TRBV5-8 with TRBJ2-7; TRBD2 matches at 11 bases. Germline CDR1 SGHTS, CDR2 YDEGEE. V was clipped by 6 bases and J by 7 bases; unmatched bases: 9. The CDR3 length is 14 residues. The complete variable domain, with remaining parts taken from reference TRBV5-8 and TRBJ2-7, reads EAGVTQSPTHLIKTRGQQATLRCSPISGHTSVYWYQQALGLGLQFLLWYDEGEERNRGNFPPRFSGRQFPNYSSELNVNALELEDSALYLCASNSGRVRGEQYFGPGTRLTVT.